This T cell receptor (beta chain) was obtained from a study of T-cell memory formation after mild COVID-19. Study-wide points: Clones shrinking from day 15 to 85 showed even CD4/CD8 mixes; later expanders tilted CD4+. Contracting CD4+ clones were located mainly in CM and EM, and CD8+ clones in EMRA.

Trimming removed 0 bases at V and 3 bases at J, with 10 bases between. From germline, CDR1 is SGHRS and CDR2 YFSETQ. The CDR3 covers 14 residues. Using its own MiXCR run on the 5' RACE reads, TCRdb lists one record per CDR3 protein. The sample shows roughly 200,000 distinct CDR3 sequences, around 8.8% of them seen only once. This clonotype was counted only a few times. The antigen is undetermined. The sequence derives from a man aged 18 to 29 who had mild COVID-19 (a few samples of this study predate the infection). Cell type and time point are not known. Material: PBMCs or a T cell subset sorted from them (not recorded which). V and J are TRBV5-1 and TRBJ2-7, with a weak D call TRBD2 (6 bases). The CDR3 spells CASSLGLGNYEQYV. CDR3 bases: TGCGCCAGCAGCTTGGGACTAGGTAACTACGAGCAGTACGTC.